This TCR beta chain was sequenced in a study of cytomegalovirus exposure and HLA in healthy donors. Germline values: CDR1 SGDLS, CDR2 YYNGEE. With V trimmed by 6 bases and J by 0 bases, 3 bases remained unmatched. CDR3 length: 15 residues. The PCR contained 60 Vbeta and 13 Jbeta primers. Here immunoSEQ multiplex PCR was the method, and the copy in TCRdb shows in-frame clones only, minus some. The sample has about 70,000 clones, 80% to 90% seen once. Of note for this clone: Antigen unknown.

Overall study findings and caveats: TCR beta V- and J-gene trimming was later associated with a missense DCLRE1C variant.

Sequences were obtained from PBMCs. The chain joins TRBV9 to TRBJ2-7, with 13 bases lining up with TRBD2. The TCR was taken from a woman aged 25 to 39 in good health and CMV-seronegative. The CDR3 sequence is CASIRLAGGSYEQYF. In DNA form, the CDR3 reads TGTGCCAGCATCCGACTAGCGGGAGGCTCCTACGAGCAGTACTTC.